The 8 T cell receptor beta chains presented below share a single source sample, sequenced in a study of shared clonotypes between healthy human individuals. Terminally differentiated effector memory CD45RA+ cells were left out of the naive CD8 fraction, which was CD45RO-negative and positively selected for CCR7. Assay used: immunoSEQ multiplex PCR; TCRdb lists only in-frame clones, some missing. The sample holds millions of clones; 85% to 95% are singletons and the top ten take 1.7%. Sequencing was done on a sample of naive CD8+ T cells from PBMCs. These receptors all come from a man aged 18 to 35 in good health. Some clones in this sample may be carry-over from other donors' samples.

This sequence joins TRBV27 and TRBJ2-7; TRBD1 might be the D (5 bases). The germline V gene has CDR1 MNHEY and CDR2 SMNVEV (reference sequence). This CDR3 is built from 11 residues. V lost 5 bases and J lost 6, with 8 bases in between. DNA for the CDR3: TGTGCCAGCAGTAATGGGGCCGAGCAGTACTTC. Protein: CASSNGAEQYF.

This clone appeared a single time. The rearrangement joins TRBV6-5 to TRBJ1-3; D gene ambiguous. The CDR3 has 14 residues. Trimming stripped 1 base from V and 8 bases from J, with 12 bases between. CDR1 is MNHEY and CDR2 is SVGAGI in the germline V gene. The CDR3, as DNA: TGTGCCAGCAGTTACTTCTTCCAGACGGACACCATATATTTT. Protein: CASSYFFQTDTIYF.

The chain links TRBV6-1 to TRBJ1-1, with D uncertain. CDR3 length: 15 residues. Between the trimmed V and J ends, which lost 8 bases and 3 bases, there was a span of 19 bases. Per the germline V gene, CDR1 is MNHNS and CDR2 is SASEGT. The CDR3 region is CASPRRRVFDTEAFF. As DNA, the CDR3 is TGTGCCAGCCCCAGACGTAGGGTTTTCGACACTGAAGCTTTCTTT.

The chain combines TRBV9 with TRBJ2-1, with D possibly being TRBD2 (5 bases). The CDR3 runs to 16 residues. The V end lost 2 bases, the J end lost 5 bases, and 17 bases lay between the germline ends. CDR1 SGDLS and CDR2 YYNGEE come from the germline V gene. The CDR3 DNA sequence: TGTGCCAGCAGCGTCCGGACGGGGAGAACCCACAATGAGCAGTTCTTC. Translation: CASSVRTGRTHNEQFF.

The rearrangement uses TRBV9 and TRBJ2-2; D possibly corresponds to TRBD2 (5 bases). Trimming pared 3 bases from V and 0 bases from J, leaving 15 bases between. The V gene's germline CDR1 is SGDLS and CDR2 YYNGEE. The CDR3 sequence is 17 residues long. CDR3 coding DNA: TGTGCCAGCAGCGCTTTTGGGGAGCCCGCGAACACCGGGGAGCTGTTTTTT. Protein sequence: CASSAFGEPANTGELFF.

This rearrangement joins TRBV19 to TRBJ2-7; D may correspond to TRBD1 or TRBD2 (5 bases each). Per germline, CDR1 LNHDA and CDR2 SQIVND (reference sequence). This CDR3 has 17 residues. With 5 bases removed from V and 3 bases from J, the gap between germline ends came to 23 bases. For the CDR3, the DNA is TGTGCCAGTAGTCTACTTCGGGGCGGCCAAGCAGACTACGAGCAGTACTTC. Translation: CASSLLRGGQADYEQYF. The full variable domain, completed using reference TRBV19 and TRBJ2-7, is DGGITQSPKYLFRKEGQNVTLSCEQNLNHDAMYWYRQDPGQGLRLIYYSQIVNDFQKGDIAEGYSVSREKKESFPLTVTSAQKNPTAFYLCASSLLRGGQADYEQYFGPGTRLTVT.

The chain uses TRBV2 and TRBJ1-4, with D unresolved. The CDR3 runs 15 residues. Germline V gives CDR1 SNHLY, CDR2 FYNNEI. Trimming cost V 6 bases and J 4 bases, with 15 bases left between them. The CDR3 sequence is CASRSRKGLNEKLFF. CDR3 bases: TGTGCCAGCAGGAGCCGAAAAGGGCTTAATGAAAAACTGTTTTTT.

The genes are TRBV7-8 and TRBJ1-2; D ambiguous. This CDR3 has 15 residues. Germline CDR1 reads SGHVS; CDR2 reads FQNEAQ. The V end lost 3 bases, the J end lost 6 bases, and 17 bases lay between the germline ends. The CDR3 DNA sequence: TGTGCCAGCAGCTTCAACCTGGGCAGTTTAGATGGCTACACCTTC. This sequence encodes CASSFNLGSLDGYTF. The complete variable domain, with remaining parts taken from reference TRBV7-8 and TRBJ1-2, reads GAGVSQSPRYKVAKRGQDVALRCDPISGHVSLFWYQQALGQGPEFLTYFQNEAQLDKSGLPSDRFFAERPEGSVSTLKIQRTQQEDSAVYLCASSFNLGSLDGYTFGSGTRLTVV.